This T cell receptor beta chain was sequenced for a study of blood T cell repertoires in COVID-19. On the study more broadly: Samples of COVID-19 (acute and convalescent) were obtained from the United States, Italy and Spain. The analysed material was cDNA or gDNA that came from T cells, B-cell-depleted T cells, or PBMCs.

V was clipped by 4 bases and J by 8 bases; unmatched bases: 13. CDR3 length: 15 amino acids. CDR1 is KGHSH and CDR2 is LQKENI in the germline V gene. Authors' processing steps: From reference gene primer amplification, estimates of nucleated cell counts were derived. The table came from immunoSEQ multiplex PCR; TCRdb's copy has only in-frame clones and leaves some out. That table furnishes V, J and clone size, whereas the DNA furnished D and trimming. The sample shows 200,000 or so clones, approximately 84% of them seen only once. The sequenced sample was peripheral blood. The TCR originated in a human donor with acute or convalescent COVID-19. The donor label of this sample is uncertain. The rearrangement joins TRBV18 to TRBJ1-1; 7 nucleotides match TRBD1. The CDR3 DNA reads TGTGCCAGCTCACTATCCGTGGGACAGTTGGCAGAAGCTTTCTTT. Translation: CASSLSVGQLAEAFF.